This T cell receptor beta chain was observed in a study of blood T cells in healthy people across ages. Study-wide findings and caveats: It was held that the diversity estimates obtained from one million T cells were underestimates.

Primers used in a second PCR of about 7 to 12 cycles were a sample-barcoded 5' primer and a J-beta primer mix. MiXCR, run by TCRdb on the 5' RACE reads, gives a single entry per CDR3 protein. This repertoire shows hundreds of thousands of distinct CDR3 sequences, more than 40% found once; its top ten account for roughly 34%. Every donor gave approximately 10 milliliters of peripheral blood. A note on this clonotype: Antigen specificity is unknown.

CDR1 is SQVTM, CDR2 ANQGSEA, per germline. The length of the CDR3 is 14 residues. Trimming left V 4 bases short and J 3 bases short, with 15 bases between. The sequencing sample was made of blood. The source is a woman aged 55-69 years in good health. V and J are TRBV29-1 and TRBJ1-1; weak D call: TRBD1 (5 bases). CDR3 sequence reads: CSVVVRGVYTEAFF. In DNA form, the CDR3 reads TGCAGCGTTGTAGTCCGGGGGGTTTACACTGAAGCTTTCTTT.